The 29 T cell receptor beta chains below all came from one sample that was sequenced in a study of Graves' ophthalmopathy and Graves' hyperthyroidism. Beta-chain TCR CDR3 regions were amplified from RNA transcripts. First-round RT-PCR relied on HTBI primers, and a second-round multiplex PCR came next. Each CDR3 protein gets one entry after TCRdb re-called the multiplex PCR reads with MiXCR. The table has tens of thousands of distinct CDR3 sequences, less than 55% seen once; the top ten hold 4.5% to 5%. Sequencing was done on a sample of peripheral blood. The receptors shown here come from an adult woman with Graves' ophthalmopathy.

This clonotype was seen at least ten times. V gene TRBV7-9 combines with J gene TRBJ2-1; D gene unclear. The CDR3 has 14 amino acids. From germline, CDR1 is SEHNR and CDR2 FQNEAQ (reference sequence). With 4 bases removed from V and 6 bases from J, the gap between germline ends came to 13 bases. CDR3 DNA sequence: TGTGCCAGCAGCTCCCTAGGGTCGACCAATGAGCAGTTCTTC. This codes for CASSSLGSTNEQFF. The entire variable domain, with the rest obtained from reference TRBV7-9 and TRBJ2-1, is as follows: DTGVSQNPRHKITKRGQNVTFRCDPISEHNRLYWYRQTLGQGPEFLTYFQNEAQLEKSRLLSDRFSAERPKGSFSTLEIQRTEQGDSAMYLCASSSLGSTNEQFFGPGTRLTVL.

Of note for this clonotype: A much bigger clone sits one base away, suggesting this may be a read error. The chain carries TRBV19 and TRBJ1-5; 7 bases agree with TRBD1. The length of the CDR3 is 15 residues. Per germline, CDR1 LNHDA and CDR2 SQIVND (reference sequence). CDR3 in DNA: TGTGCCAGCAGTAAAGCAGGGGGTTCAAATCTGCCCCAGCATTTT. Protein: CASSKAGGSNLPQHF. The full variable domain, its missing parts supplied by reference TRBV19 and TRBJ1-5, is DGGITQSPKYLFRKEGQNVTLSCEQNLNHDAMYWYRQDPGQGLRLIYYSQIVNDFQKGDIAEGYSVSREKKESFPLTVTSAQKNPTAFYLCASSKAGGSNLPQHFGDGTRLSIL.

In this sample, this clonotype turned up many times. J is TRBJ1-2 and V is TRBV2; 7 bases match TRBD1. Unmatched junction bases numbered 4, after V lost 5 bases and J lost 4 bases. Germline assignment: CDR1 SNHLY and CDR2 FYNNEI. CDR3 length: 13 residues. In DNA form, the CDR3 reads TGTGCCAGCAGTCTGACAGGGAGCTATGGCTACACCTTC. Amino acids: CASSLTGSYGYTF.

This clonotype was observed many times. This chain uses TRBV7-2 with TRBJ1-1; D remains unclear. The CDR3 runs 15 residues. Germline-derived CDR1 and CDR2 are SGHTA and FQGNSA. Trimming took 3 bases from V and 4 from J, leaving 15 bases between them. CDR3 bases: TGTGCCAGCAGCTTTGTCGCCCAACCGCTCACTGAAGCTTTCTTT. Translated, it gives CASSFVAQPLTEAFF. Using reference TRBV7-2 and TRBJ1-1 for the parts outside the CDR3, the full variable domain is GAGVSQSPSNKVTEKGKDVELRCDPISGHTALYWYRQSLGQGLEFLIYFQGNSAPDKSGLPSDRFSAERTGGSVSTLTIQRTQQEDSAVYLCASSFVAQPLTEAFFGQGTRLTVV.

This clonotype appeared many times. The chain links TRBV4-1 to TRBJ1-2, with D hard to call. Germline V lookup: CDR1 MGHRA, CDR2 YSYEKL. Trimming left V 0 bases short and J 5 bases short, with 7 bases between. The CDR3 consists of 13 residues. In DNA form, the CDR3 reads TGCGCCAGCAGCCAAGAATCCGATTATGGCTACACCTTC. Residues: CASSQESDYGYTF.

This clonotype occurred many times. The V and J genes are TRBV5-1 and TRBJ1-1, with D tentatively TRBD1 (6 bases). Germline V lookup: CDR1 SGHRS, CDR2 YFSETQ. V was pared by 0 bases and J by 5 bases, with 14 bases between. The CDR3 is 15 residues long. In nucleotides, the CDR3 is TGCGCCAGCAGCTTGGAGGGACAAAGGGGGACTGAAGCTTTCTTT. Its translation: CASSLEGQRGTEAFF.

As regards this clonotype: The junction does not match germline at one end; this may be a read error. The gene calls are TRBV20-1 and TRBJ1-4, with TRBD1 matching 7 bases. Germline CDR1 DFQATT, CDR2 SNEGSKA (reference sequence). This CDR3 is 15 amino acids long. Written as DNA, the CDR3 is TGCAGTGCTAGCGCGGGGACAGATCCTAAGGAAAAACTGTTTTTT. Translating gives CSASAGTDPKEKLFF.

V gene TRBV10-3 combines with J gene TRBJ2-7; 7 bases map to TRBD1. Germline trimming cut 4 bases from V and 3 bases from J; bases unmatched to any gene: 3. Germline V gene lookup returns CDR1 ENHRY and CDR2 SYGVKD. The CDR3 sequence is 13 residues long. The CDR3 DNA follows: TGTGCCATCAGTGGGGACAGCTACTACGAGCAGTACTTC. Amino acids: CAISGDSYYEQYF.

The chain links TRBV6-4 to TRBJ1-6; D call uncertain. V was trimmed by 2 bases and J by 0 bases, leaving 11 bases between them. CDR1 and CDR2 from the germline V gene are MRHNA and SNTAGT. This CDR3 spans 17 amino acids. The CDR3 region is CASSDGRASSYNSPLHF. For the CDR3, the DNA is TGTGCCAGCAGTGACGGCCGGGCCAGCTCCTATAATTCACCCCTCCACTTT.

This clonotype was recorded at least ten times. This sequence joins TRBV7-8 and TRBJ2-7, with 8 nucleotides matching TRBD2. The V segment lost 2 bases and the J segment 2 bases; nucleotides outside the gene matches: 5. The CDR3 is made up of 15 amino acids. Per germline, CDR1 SGHVS and CDR2 FQNEAQ. CDR3 residues: CASSLSGSGTYEQYF. The CDR3 coding sequence is TGTGCCAGCAGCTTAAGCGGTAGCGGGACCTACGAGCAGTACTTC.

The chain is built from TRBV7-2 and TRBJ2-7, with D perhaps assigned TRBD1 or TRBD2 (5 bases each). The CDR3 totals 14 residues. Germline values: CDR1 SGHTA, CDR2 FQGNSA. Between the trimmed V and J ends, which lost 4 bases and 2 bases, there was a span of 12 bases. The CDR3 spells CASSSDGGAYEQYF. CDR3 sequence (DNA): TGTGCCAGCAGCTCCGATGGGGGAGCCTACGAGCAGTACTTC.

The CDR3 coding sequence is TGCAGCGTCGCCCCCGGACTAGCGGGATACAATGAGCAGTATTTT. As protein: CSVAPGLAGYNEQYF. V is TRBV29-1 and J is TRBJ2-3; 12 bases are shared with TRBD2. V lost 6 bases, J lost 11 bases, and 15 bases stayed unmatched. The CDR3 sequence is 15 residues long. CDR1 and CDR2 (germline): SQVTM, ANQGSEA.

This clonotype appeared a single time. The rearrangement uses TRBV7-2 and TRBJ2-3; possibly TRBD1 or TRBD2 for D (8 bases each). This CDR3 has 17 amino acids. Germline V gives CDR1 SGHTA, CDR2 FQGNSA. The V end lost 5 bases, the J end lost 4 bases, and 22 bases lay between the germline ends. DNA for the CDR3: TGTGCCAGCAGCCCCCAGGGGGCGGGAGGAGGTGCAGATACGCAGTATTTT. Translated, it gives CASSPQGAGGGADTQYF.

The gene calls are TRBV6-1 and TRBJ1-2; D ambiguous. From germline, CDR1 is MNHNS and CDR2 SASEGT. The CDR3 has 13 amino acids. V was clipped by 3 bases and J by 2 bases, with 7 bases between them. The CDR3: CASSDRINYGYTF. CDR3 nucleotides: TGTGCCAGCAGTGACAGGATCAACTATGGCTACACCTTC.

This clonotype was counted ten times or more. The V and J genes are TRBV4-1 and TRBJ2-1, with 7 bases lining up with TRBD2. The CDR3 consists of 12 residues. The V segment lost 5 bases and the J segment 6 bases; nucleotides outside the gene matches: 1. Per the germline V gene, CDR1 is MGHRA and CDR2 is YSYEKL. As DNA, the CDR3 is TGCGCCAGCAGCTGGGGGGGCAATGAGCAGTTCTTC. Amino acid sequence: CASSWGGNEQFF.

V and J are TRBV19 and TRBJ1-5; possibly TRBD1 for D (6 bases). Germline CDR1 LNHDA, CDR2 SQIVND (reference sequence). Trimming removed 5 bases from V and 5 bases from J, with 13 bases in between. The CDR3 runs 14 residues. The CDR3: CASSFTGYDQPQHF. For the CDR3, the DNA is TGTGCCAGTAGTTTTACAGGGTACGATCAGCCCCAGCATTTT.

The chain employs TRBV29-1 and TRBJ2-3; the match to TRBD2 covers 13 bases. Germline CDR1 and CDR2: SQVTM and ANQGSEA. The CDR3 sequence is 14 residues long. Germline trimming cut 7 bases from V and 4 bases from J; bases unmatched to any gene: 5. The CDR3 loop reads CSAVGLAGPDTQYF. For the CDR3, the DNA is TGCAGCGCCGTGGGACTAGCGGGACCAGATACGCAGTATTTT.

DNA for the CDR3: TGTGCCATCAGTGATGGGACAGGGCGGAACACTGAAGCTTTCTTT. The encoded protein is CAISDGTGRNTEAFF. The chain joins TRBV10-3 to TRBJ1-1; 9 nucleotides agree with TRBD1. The junction had 3 bases not matched to a gene; V was cut back by 3 bases and J by 1 base. Germline loops: CDR1 ENHRY, CDR2 SYGVKD. The CDR3 covers 15 residues.

This chain joins TRBV25-1 and TRBJ1-6; D is uncertain. The CDR3 has 9 amino acids. The V end was cut by 11 bases, the J end by 4 bases, with 0 bases between. CDR1 MGHDK and CDR2 SYGVNS come from the germline V gene. CDR3 region: CAYNSPLHF. The DNA for the CDR3 is TGTGCCTATAATTCACCCCTCCACTTT.

To note about this clonotype: Because the CDR3 is missing its conserved closing phenylalanine or tryptophan, this is likely a read error. V gene TRBV5-1 combines with J gene TRBJ2-3; maybe TRBD2 (5 bases). Germline V gene data show CDR1 as SGHRS and CDR2 as YFSETQ. The CDR3 is 14 amino acids. With 6 bases removed from V and 2 bases from J, the gap between germline ends came to 13 bases. DNA of the CDR3: TGCGCCAGCATGAGACGGGAACTCACAGATACGCAGTATCTT. It codes for CASMRRELTDTQYL.

At least ten counts were recorded for this clonotype. CDR3 DNA sequence: TGTGCCAGCAGCTTAAGCAGGGGAGAGACCCAGTACTTC. This translates into CASSLSRGETQYF. This chain uses TRBV11-2 with TRBJ2-5, with a tentative D call TRBD1 (6 bases). Trimming cost V 2 bases and J 4 bases, with 8 bases left between them. Looked up from germline, CDR1 is SGHAT and CDR2 is FQNNGV. The CDR3 runs 13 residues.

As for this clonotype: One end of the junction does not line up with germline, which may come from a read error. The chain joins TRBV7-2 to TRBJ2-1; the D is unclear. The germline V gene has CDR1 SGHTA and CDR2 FQGNSA. CDR3 length: 14 residues. CDR3 amino acids: CASGLGSSCNEQFF. The CDR3 coding sequence is TGTGCCAGCGGCTTGGGAAGCTCCTGCAATGAGCAGTTCTTC.

This clonotype was observed many times. The chain joins TRBV6-5 to TRBJ2-2; the D is unclear. The V gene's germline CDR1 is MNHEY and CDR2 SVGAGI. The ends were cut back, 0 bases at V and 7 bases at J, with 15 bases in the middle. The CDR3 has 16 amino acids. CDR3 nucleotides: TGTGCCAGCAGTTACTCTAGTGTTTCGACTGTCGGGGAGCTGTTTTTT. Its protein product is CASSYSSVSTVGELFF.

This clonotype appeared a single time. The rearrangement joins TRBV20-1 to TRBJ2-7, with TRBD1 identical over 9 bases. J lost 7 bases, V lost 0 bases, and 4 bases had no gene match. From germline, CDR1 is DFQATT and CDR2 SNEGSKA (reference sequence). This CDR3 spans 13 amino acids. This CDR3 is CSARDLGQGEQYF. CDR3 sequence (DNA): TGCAGTGCTAGAGATTTGGGACAGGGTGAGCAGTACTTC.

A remark on this clonotype: The conserved final phenylalanine or tryptophan is absent from the CDR3, which likely points to a read error. The V call is TRBV2, the J call TRBJ1-1; D remains ambiguous. Germline V gene sequence: CDR1 SNHLY, CDR2 FYNNEI. The CDR3 contains 15 residues. V shed 0 bases and J shed 4 bases, with 12 bases lying between them. This chain's CDR3 is CASSEAPGLGTEAFI. DNA of the CDR3: TGTGCCAGCAGTGAAGCGCCGGGGTTGGGCACTGAAGCTTTCATT.

V gene TRBV24-1 combines with J gene TRBJ1-3; the D is unclear. The germline V gene encodes CDR1 KGHDR and CDR2 SFDVKD. The CDR3 is 13 residues long. With 12 bases removed from V and 4 bases from J, the gap between germline ends came to 15 bases. For the CDR3, the DNA is TGTGCCGCTTCCGGACGGATAGGAAACACCATATATTTT. Translating gives CAASGRIGNTIYF.

The CDR3, as DNA: TGCAGCGTTGAATCCACGGGACCGGCGGACTATGGCTACACCTTC. Amino acids: CSVESTGPADYGYTF. V is TRBV29-1 and J is TRBJ1-2; D is possibly TRBD1 (5 bases). The CDR3 totals 15 residues. Trimming cost V 2 bases and J 3 bases, with 16 bases left between them. The germline V gene encodes CDR1 SQVTM and CDR2 ANQGSEA.

Ten or more counts support this clonotype. This sequence joins TRBV4-2 and TRBJ2-1; tentative D call: TRBD1 (5 bases). CDR1 is LGHNA and CDR2 is YNFKEQ in the germline V gene. This CDR3 is 14 amino acids long. Trimming shortened V by 7 bases and J by 2 bases, and 12 bases separated the two germline ends. CDR3 coding DNA: TGTGCCAGCACCATGGACACCGCCTACAATGAGCAGTTCTTC. This codes for CASTMDTAYNEQFF.

In its sample, this clonotype was seen once. The CDR3 bases are TGTGCCACCAGCAGCCGGGACAGGCTGAACACCATATATTTT. Its protein is CATSSRDRLNTIYF. This sequence joins TRBV15 and TRBJ1-3, with 8 bases aligning to TRBD1. Germline loops: CDR1 LNHNV, CDR2 YYDKDF (reference sequence). There are 14 residues in the CDR3. The ends lost 3 bases at V and 7 bases at J; junction bases unmatched: 5.